This TCR beta chain was recorded in a study of cytomegalovirus exposure and HLA in healthy donors. Points from the study as a whole: With later analysis, a missense DCLRE1C variant became linked to TCR beta V- and J-gene trimming. Associated with cytomegalovirus, according to the listing, were around 160 TCR beta chains.

The CDR3 is 17 amino acids. V lost 5 bases to trimming and J lost 4 bases; unmatched junction nucleotides: 12. CDR1 is SEHNR and CDR2 is FQNEAQ in the germline V gene (reference sequence). The PCR had 60 Vbeta and 13 Jbeta primers. In the authors' workflow: Later, an analysis found about 77 million unique TCR beta chains, and approximately 10 million of these were shared. Using immunoSEQ multiplex PCR, the repertoire was profiled, and TCRdb retains in-frame clones only, with some absent. V, J and clone size are taken as reported in that table, and D and trimming were inferred from the DNA itself. The sample has around 250,000 clones; 70% to 90% are singletons. Details on this clone: Its antigen is as yet unknown.

The V and J genes are TRBV7-9 and TRBJ2-2, with 8 bases matching TRBD1. The sequence derives from a woman aged 55-75 years in good health and CMV-seropositive. What was sequenced was PBMCs. The CDR3 sequence is CASSPPGPGGVTGELFF. CDR3 DNA sequence: TGTGCCAGCAGCCCGCCCGGCCCAGGGGGCGTCACCGGGGAGCTGTTTTTT.